The 4 T cell receptor beta chains in this list originate from one sample, sequenced in a study of cytomegalovirus exposure and HLA in healthy donors. Amplification used 60 Vbeta primers and 13 Jbeta primers. Sequencing was performed with immunoSEQ multiplex PCR; in TCRdb, only in-frame clones are kept and a portion is missing. Seen here are under 200,000 clones, around 80% observed once, and the top ten hold about 1.9%. Source material: PBMCs. These receptors all stem from a woman in her twenties or thirties in good health and CMV-seropositive.

The chain carries TRBV4-3 and TRBJ1-2; 8 bases are shared with TRBD1. The CDR3 spans 16 residues. Germline V gives CDR1 LGHNA, CDR2 YSLEER. Losses at the gene ends were 6 bases for V and 4 bases for J; bases not matched to a gene: 13. The CDR3 DNA follows: TGCGCCAGCAGTCAATCAGACAGGGGTGAGACCTATGGCTACACCTTC. As protein: CASSQSDRGETYGYTF.

This clone occurred a few times. The genes are TRBV5-6 and TRBJ1-2; D unresolved. This CDR3 spans 14 amino acids. Looked up from germline, CDR1 is SGHDT and CDR2 is YYEEEE. V dropped 0 bases and J dropped 7 bases, with 13 bases sitting between them. Here the CDR3 DNA reads TGTGCCAGCAGCTTGGGTCCAGGCCGGGGTGGCTACACCTTC. This codes for CASSLGPGRGGYTF.

This clone has only a few counts. This rearrangement joins TRBV5-6 to TRBJ2-7; perhaps TRBD1 as D (5 bases). CDR1 SGHDT and CDR2 YYEEEE come from the germline V gene. Between the trimmed V and J ends, which lost 0 bases and 2 bases, there was a span of 6 bases. CDR3 length equals 13 residues. The CDR3 nucleotides are TGTGCCAGCAGCTTGGGCAGGGCCTACGAGCAGTACTTC. As protein: CASSLGRAYEQYF.

This chain uses TRBV5-1 with TRBJ1-2; 9 nucleotides match TRBD1. V trimming: 4 bases; J trimming: 8 bases; junction bases outside the gene matches: 3. Germline V CDR1 and CDR2: SGHRS, YFSETQ. The CDR3 covers 12 residues. The CDR3 loop is CASSPGQGGYTF. The CDR3, as DNA: TGCGCCAGCAGCCCAGGACAGGGGGGCTACACCTTC.